These 29 T cell receptor beta chains came from one sample sequenced in a study of blood T cell repertoires in COVID-19. The data were produced by immunoSEQ multiplex PCR, yet TCRdb's version contains in-frame clones alone and is incomplete. The table lists about 23,000 clones, approximately 94% of them singletons. The material sequenced was peripheral blood. All receptors derive from a woman in her forties or fifties with active COVID-19.

The CDR3 DNA sequence: TGTGCCAGCAGCCAAGGGACTAGCGGGCCTAGCACAGATACGCAGTATTTT. Amino acids: CASSQGTSGPSTDTQYF. The chain has TRBV7-2 and TRBJ2-3; TRBD2 matches 12 bases. CDR3 length: 17 residues. The junction had 6 bases not matched to a gene; V was cut back by 5 bases and J by 0 bases. Germline values: CDR1 SGHTA, CDR2 FQGNSA.

The chain employs TRBV28 and TRBJ1-6, with D maybe TRBD1 (5 bases). Germline V gives CDR1 MDHEN, CDR2 SYDVKM. V was shortened by 7 bases and J by 5 bases, with 15 bases between the two germline ends. CDR3 length: 15 residues. CDR3 amino acids: CASTPTGVDNSPLHF. The CDR3, as DNA: TGTGCCAGCACCCCCACAGGAGTGGATAATTCACCCCTCCACTTT.

V gene TRBV28 combines with J gene TRBJ1-6; 8 nucleotides match TRBD1. Trimming at V came to 7 bases and at J to 8 bases, leaving 13 bases not matched to a gene. The germline V gene has CDR1 MDHEN and CDR2 SYDVKM. The CDR3 is 16 amino acids. The CDR3 coding sequence is TGTGCCAGCAAGGCCCAGACAGGGGTGATAGATTCACCCCTCCACTTT. This encodes CASKAQTGVIDSPLHF.

This clone has just a few counts. The chain carries TRBV6-4 and TRBJ2-3, with a tentative D call TRBD2 (6 bases). Germline CDR1 is MRHNA and CDR2 is SNTAGT. V was clipped by 7 bases and J by 1 base, with 18 bases between them. The CDR3 runs 16 residues. As DNA, the CDR3 is TGTGCCAGCAAGCCCGGAAGCGGGCAAGGCACAGATACGCAGTATTTT. Translating gives CASKPGSGQGTDTQYF.

This chain uses TRBV11-3 with TRBJ2-5; 11 bases are a match to TRBD2. Trimming cost V 8 bases and J 3 bases; bases outside gene matches: 8. The CDR3 length is 15 residues. Looked up from germline, CDR1 is SGHNT and CDR2 is YENEEA. The CDR3: CASPLGLAEKETQYF. The CDR3 nucleotides read TGTGCCAGCCCCCTGGGACTAGCGGAGAAAGAGACCCAGTACTTC. Supplemented by reference TRBV11-3 and TRBJ2-5, the full variable domain reads EAGVVQSPRYKIIEKKQPVAFWCNPISGHNTLYWYLQNLGQGPELLIRYENEEAVDDSQLPKDRFSAERLKGVDSTLKIQPAELGDSAVYLCASPLGLAEKETQYFGPGTRLLVL.

This chain connects TRBV19 to TRBJ2-5; D is perhaps TRBD2 (6 bases). The V end lost 5 bases, the J end lost 2 bases, and 12 bases lay between the germline ends. Germline CDR1 is LNHDA and CDR2 is SQIVND (reference sequence). This CDR3 is built from 14 residues. The CDR3 reads CASSEASAQETQYF. The CDR3 coding sequence is TGTGCCAGTAGTGAGGCTAGCGCTCAAGAGACCCAGTACTTC.

The chain joins TRBV10-3 to TRBJ1-5; 10 bases line up with TRBD1. Looked up from germline, CDR1 is ENHRY and CDR2 is SYGVKD. The CDR3 has 12 amino acids. Trimming took 8 bases from V and 5 from J; bases not matched to a gene: 0. CDR3 amino acids: CAIGQGDQPQHF. The CDR3 DNA follows: TGTGCCATCGGACAGGGGGATCAGCCCCAGCATTTT.

The CDR3 sequence: CAISGKAGVGYTF. CDR3 DNA: TGTGCCATCAGTGGGAAAGCAGGGGTCGGCTACACCTTC. This chain uses TRBV10-3 with TRBJ1-2, with D maybe TRBD1 (6 bases). This CDR3 contains 13 residues. The germline V gene encodes CDR1 ENHRY and CDR2 SYGVKD. V lost 4 bases to trimming and J lost 8 bases, with 14 bases between them.

The chain couples TRBV25-1 to TRBJ2-1, with D perhaps matching TRBD2 (6 bases). The CDR3 contains 12 residues. Germline CDR1 and CDR2: MGHDK and SYGVNS. The V gene lost 5 bases and the J gene lost 11 bases, with 13 bases spanning the gap. The CDR3 DNA reads TGTGCCAGCAGTTTATCGGGGGATAAGCAGTTCTTC. This gives the protein CASSLSGDKQFF.

The gene calls are TRBV18 and TRBJ2-7; TRBD1 matches at 8 bases. Trimming at V came to 4 bases and at J to 2 bases, leaving 10 bases not matched to a gene. The CDR3 runs 16 residues. Germline V gene data show CDR1 as KGHSH and CDR2 as LQKENI. CDR3 in amino acids: CASSQTLLDRAYEQYF. The CDR3 DNA follows: TGTGCCAGCTCACAGACTTTATTGGACAGGGCCTACGAGCAGTACTTC.

The chain recombines TRBV19 with TRBJ2-7; D may be TRBD1 (5 bases). Germline assignment: CDR1 LNHDA and CDR2 SQIVND (reference sequence). This CDR3 contains 14 residues. V lost 3 bases to trimming and J lost 2 bases, with 11 bases between them. The CDR3 is CASSMSQGTYEQYF. In nucleotides, the CDR3 is TGTGCCAGTAGTATGTCGCAGGGCACCTACGAGCAGTACTTC.

This chain joins TRBV5-1 and TRBJ1-4; D not certain. Germline loops: CDR1 SGHRS, CDR2 YFSETQ. This CDR3 region has 13 residues. The ends were cut back, 0 bases at V and 5 bases at J, with 5 bases in the middle. The CDR3: CASSLVSNEKLFF. Written as DNA, the CDR3 is TGCGCCAGCAGCTTGGTTAGCAATGAAAAACTGTTTTTT.

The chain joins TRBV6-5 to TRBJ2-7, with a weak D call TRBD2 (6 bases). This CDR3 spans 13 amino acids. In germline, CDR1 is MNHEY, CDR2 SVGAGI. Trimming removed 6 bases from V and 1 base from J, with 10 bases in between. The CDR3 DNA reads TGTGCCAGCAGCCGGGACTGGTCCTACGAGCAGTACGTC. Protein: CASSRDWSYEQYV.

Regarding this clone: Its ends do not fully match the called genes, so a read error is possible. The sample has other DNA sequences that encode this CDR3 too. This chain joins TRBV6-1 and TRBJ2-3; 10 bases fit TRBD1. Looked up from germline, CDR1 is MNHNS and CDR2 is SASEGT. The CDR3 is 15 amino acids. The CDR3: CASSEGQGYTDTQYF. The CDR3 nucleotides read TGTGCCAGCAGTGAGGGACAGGGGTACACAGACACGCAGTATTTT.

The rearrangement uses TRBV9 and TRBJ1-2, with D possibly matching TRBD1 (6 bases). The V gene's germline CDR1 is SGDLS and CDR2 YYNGEE. Trimming cost V 3 bases and J 4 bases, with 13 bases left between them. The CDR3 length is 14 residues. The CDR3 region is CASSAQGSTYGYTF. The DNA for the CDR3 is TGTGCCAGCAGCGCCCAGGGGTCCACCTATGGCTACACCTTC.

V and J are TRBV21-1 and TRBJ1-6. TRBV21-1 is designated a pseudogene. The CDR3 sequence is 16 residues long. CDR3 sequence: CASSKVPGLAKSPLHF. CDR3 DNA sequence: TGTGCCAGCAGCAAAGTCCCGGGACTAGCGAAGTCACCCCTCCACTTT.

Only one count was recorded for this clone. The rearrangement uses TRBV27 and TRBJ2-7; 7 bases are shared with TRBD2. This CDR3 spans 14 amino acids. The germline V gene encodes CDR1 MNHEY and CDR2 SMNVEV (reference sequence). The ends lost 6 bases at V and 1 base at J; junction bases unmatched: 6. In nucleotides, the CDR3 is TGTGCCAGCAGCCCCGGGACTACATCCTACGAGCAGTACTTC. This translates into CASSPGTTSYEQYF.

As concerns this clone: The CDR3 does not end in the conserved phenylalanine or tryptophan, so this is likely a read error. The V gene is TRBV5-5, the J gene TRBJ1-2; D is unclear. CDR3 size: 13 residues. Germline V gene lookup returns CDR1 SGHKS and CDR2 YYEKEE (reference sequence). Trimming stripped 0 bases from V and 7 bases from J, with 10 bases between. The CDR3 nucleotides are TGTGCCAGCAGCTTGGAGGGAGTTCGTGGCTACACCCTC. It codes for CASSLEGVRGYTL.

V is TRBV5-1 and J is TRBJ1-2, with D possibly being TRBD1 (5 bases). Germline V gene sequence: CDR1 SGHRS, CDR2 YFSETQ. Trimming took 6 bases from V and 1 from J, leaving 10 bases between them. This CDR3 spans 13 amino acids. CDR3 sequence reads: CASKPDSNYGYTF. The CDR3 DNA is TGCGCCAGCAAGCCCGACAGTAACTATGGCTACACCTTC.

This chain connects TRBV6-5 to TRBJ2-3; tentative D call: TRBD1 (6 bases). Germline CDR1 MNHEY, CDR2 SVGAGI. CDR3 length equals 15 residues. V lost 1 base to trimming and J lost 2 bases, with 10 bases between them. The CDR3 coding sequence is TGTGCCAGCAGTTACTTACAGGGAAACACAGATACGCAGTATTTT. Protein sequence: CASSYLQGNTDTQYF.

The chain joins TRBV9 to TRBJ2-1; 7 nucleotides line up with TRBD2. The CDR3 is 17 residues long. Trimming removed 0 bases from V and 8 bases from J; junction bases left unmatched: 14. Looked up from germline, CDR1 is SGDLS and CDR2 is YYNGEE. In DNA form, the CDR3 reads TGTGCCAGCAGCGTAGAAGCCAGCGGGATCGGAGGGGATGAGCAGTTCTTC. Encoded protein: CASSVEASGIGGDEQFF.

The gene calls are TRBV6-5 and TRBJ1-5; perhaps TRBD1 as D (5 bases). The CDR3 spans 14 residues. The V and J ends lost 6 bases and 3 bases respectively, with 12 bases between them. The germline CDR1 and CDR2 sequences are MNHEY and SVGAGI. CDR3 bases: TGTGCCAGCAGACCCCGACAGTCCAATCAGCCCCAGCATTTT. Translating gives CASRPRQSNQPQHF.

The V and J genes are TRBV7-9 and TRBJ2-7; D remains ambiguous. Trimming pared 3 bases from V and 2 bases from J, leaving 11 bases between. CDR3 length: 14 amino acids. CDR1 SEHNR and CDR2 FQNEAQ come from the germline V gene (reference sequence). The CDR3 DNA reads as TGTGCCAGCAGCTTTGACGCGACAACCTACGAGCAGTACTTC. This codes for CASSFDATTYEQYF.

V and J are TRBV7-9 and TRBJ2-5, with D possibly matching TRBD2 (5 bases). Trimming took 4 bases from V and 5 from J, leaving 20 bases between them. CDR3 length equals 16 residues. Germline V gene data show CDR1 as SEHNR and CDR2 as FQNEAQ (reference sequence). CDR3 sequence reads: CASSSPSTSGMETQYF. Here the CDR3 DNA reads TGTGCCAGCAGCTCCCCGTCCACTAGTGGTATGGAGACCCAGTACTTC.

This clone was recorded only once. The chain links TRBV5-4 to TRBJ2-3; 8 nucleotides match TRBD1. The ends lost 4 bases at V and 2 bases at J; junction bases unmatched: 6. Germline CDR1 reads SGHNT; CDR2 reads YYREEE (reference sequence). CDR3 length equals 15 residues. CDR3 region: CASSIDRGPTDTQYF. CDR3 nucleotides: TGTGCCAGCAGCATCGACAGGGGCCCCACAGATACGCAGTATTTT.

The V call is TRBV19, the J call TRBJ1-5, with D uncertain. This CDR3 spans 12 amino acids. Between the trimmed V and J ends, which lost 6 bases and 3 bases, there was a span of 6 bases. The germline V gene has CDR1 LNHDA and CDR2 SQIVND (reference sequence). This CDR3 is CASRSFNQPQHF. The DNA for the CDR3 is TGTGCCAGTAGGAGTTTCAATCAGCCCCAGCATTTT. Using reference TRBV19 and TRBJ1-5 for the parts outside the CDR3, the full variable domain is DGGITQSPKYLFRKEGQNVTLSCEQNLNHDAMYWYRQDPGQGLRLIYYSQIVNDFQKGDIAEGYSVSREKKESFPLTVTSAQKNPTAFYLCASRSFNQPQHFGDGTRLSIL.

V and J are TRBV28 and TRBJ2-5; 10 bases line up with TRBD1. The germline gives CDR1 MDHEN, CDR2 SYDVKM. The V and J ends lost 4 bases and 1 base, in that order; junction bases with no gene match: 6. This CDR3 comprises 16 residues. The CDR3 is CASSSTGTGVQETQYF. CDR3 coding DNA: TGTGCCAGCAGTTCCACCGGGACAGGGGTCCAAGAGACCCAGTACTTC.

The chain recombines TRBV19 with TRBJ1-1; 8 nucleotides agree with TRBD1. Trimming removed 6 bases from V and 4 bases from J; junction bases left unmatched: 13. CDR3 length: 16 amino acids. CDR1 is LNHDA and CDR2 is SQIVND in the germline V gene (reference sequence). CDR3 DNA: TGTGCCAGTAGGATCGCAGGGGGCTCGTTAAGCACTGAAGCTTTCTTT. It is translated as CASRIAGGSLSTEAFF. Together with reference TRBV19 and TRBJ1-1, the CDR3 gives the full variable domain: DGGITQSPKYLFRKEGQNVTLSCEQNLNHDAMYWYRQDPGQGLRLIYYSQIVNDFQKGDIAEGYSVSREKKESFPLTVTSAQKNPTAFYLCASRIAGGSLSTEAFFGQGTRLTVV.

The chain employs TRBV3-1 (or the pseudogene TRBV3-2) and TRBJ2-3; maybe TRBD2 (6 bases). In germline, CDR1 is LGHDT, CDR2 YNNKEL (reference sequence). Trimming shortened V by 1 base and J by 2 bases, and 13 bases separated the two germline ends. The CDR3 loop spans 16 amino acids. CDR3: CASSQGRGGNTDTQYF. As DNA, the CDR3 is TGTGCCAGCAGCCAAGGACGGGGCGGGAACACAGATACGCAGTATTTT.